This record concerns one T cell receptor beta chain sequence. This sample was taken from a study of blood T cell repertoires in COVID-19. V shed 3 bases and J shed 0 bases, with 15 bases lying between them. The germline gives CDR1 SGHVS, CDR2 FQNEAQ. The CDR3 is made up of 17 amino acids. Assay: immunoSEQ multiplex PCR; the TCRdb copy retains only in-frame clones and omits some. The repertoire holds some 400,000 clones, with under 90% as singletons. Material: PBMCs or T cells enriched from blood (not recorded which). The chain links TRBV7-8 to TRBJ1-3, with a possible D match to TRBD1 (6 bases). The sequence came from a woman in her 30s who had recovered from COVID-19. CDR3 in amino acids: CASSFIGGAGSGNTIYF. DNA for the CDR3: TGTGCCAGCAGCTTCATCGGGGGGGCAGGCTCTGGAAACACCATATATTTT.